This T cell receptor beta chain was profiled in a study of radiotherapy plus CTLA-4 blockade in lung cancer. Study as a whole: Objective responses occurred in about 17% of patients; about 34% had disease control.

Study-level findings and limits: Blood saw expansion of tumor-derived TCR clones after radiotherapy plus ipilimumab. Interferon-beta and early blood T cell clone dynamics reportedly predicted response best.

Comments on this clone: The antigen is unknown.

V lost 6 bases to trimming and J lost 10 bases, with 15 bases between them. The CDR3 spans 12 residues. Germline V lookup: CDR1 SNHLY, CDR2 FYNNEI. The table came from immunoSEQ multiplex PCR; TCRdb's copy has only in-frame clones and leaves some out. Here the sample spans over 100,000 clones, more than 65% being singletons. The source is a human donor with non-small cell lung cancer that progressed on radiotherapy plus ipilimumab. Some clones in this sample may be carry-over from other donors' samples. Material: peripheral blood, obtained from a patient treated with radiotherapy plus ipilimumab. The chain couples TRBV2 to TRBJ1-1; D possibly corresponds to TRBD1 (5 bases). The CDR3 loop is CASRAGGTGAFF. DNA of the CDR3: TGTGCCAGCAGGGCCGGGGGTACGGGAGCTTTCTTT.